The rows below give T cell receptor beta chains drawn from one sample of a study of T cell changes during pregnancy in multiple sclerosis. TCRdb's copy holds only in-frame clones and misses some; the assay was immunoSEQ multiplex PCR. The sample comprises tens of thousands of clones, approximately 92% of which are singletons, and around 0.61% rests with the top ten. The sequencing used CD4+ T cells from peripheral blood mononuclear cells, collected in the third trimester of pregnancy. These receptor sequences come from a female donor with multiple sclerosis, enrolled in a pregnancy study. Each CDR3 is given with its conserved first and last residue. Fields, in order: J gene, D gene, clone size, V gene, CDR3 DNA, CDR3 protein. D genes are given only for firm matches. Not every row has a clone size; where given, it reads once, few, many or a size class.

>TRBJ2-5|-|-|TRBV19
TGTGCCAGTTCGCGGGACAGAGGGGAGACCCAGTACTTC
CASSRDRGETQYF
>TRBJ1-2|-|-|TRBV10-3
TGTGCCATCAGTGAGTCAGGGGAAGTCCTGGGAGGCTACACCTTC
CAISESGEVLGGYTF
>TRBJ2-1|TRBD2|-|TRBV18
TGTGCCAGCTCACCACAAGCGGGAGGGCCCTATGAGCAGTTCTTC
CASSPQAGGPYEQFF
>TRBJ1-1|-|-|TRBV6-5
TGTGCCAGCAGTTACTCCGACAGTGTAGTCACTGAAGCTTTCTTT
CASSYSDSVVTEAFF
>TRBJ2-1|-|-|TRBV23-1
TGCGCCAGCAGTCAATCGAATAGGGGAGAGCAGTTCTTC
CASSQSNRGEQFF
>TRBJ1-2|TRBD1|-|TRBV6-5
TGTGCCAGCAGCCCACAGGGGGGAAGAAACTATGGCTACACCTTC
CASSPQGGRNYGYTF
>TRBJ1-2|-|-|TRBV28
TGTGCCAGCAGTTTTTCTCGACAGGTCTATGGCTACACCTTC
CASSFSRQVYGYTF
>TRBJ2-5|-|-|TRBV28
TGTGCCAGCAGTCCTCAGGTACCCCAAGAGACCCAGTACTTC
CASSPQVPQETQYF
>TRBJ1-5|TRBD1|-|TRBV5-1
TGCGCCAGCAGCTTGGAGGGGACAGTCAATCAGCCCCAGCATTTT
CASSLEGTVNQPQHF
>TRBJ2-6|-|-|TRBV10-3
TGTGCCATCAGTGAGTCGAAAGGTTGGGGACGGAGGGCTGGGGCCAACGTCCTGACTTTC
CAISESKGWGRRAGANVLTF
>TRBJ1-5|-|-|TRBV28
TGTGCCAGCAGTCCGAGTACTCAGCCCCAGCATTTT
CASSPSTQPQHF
>TRBJ2-7|TRBD2|-|TRBV28
TGTGCCAGCAGTTTATCTGGCGGGAGCGTCACCTACGAGCAGTACTTC
CASSLSGGSVTYEQYF
>TRBJ1-6|-|-|TRBV6-5
TGTGCCAGCAGTTGGGGGGGAAGCTCCTATAATTCACCCCTCCACTTT
CASSWGGSSYNSPLHF
>TRBJ2-1|-|-|TRBV19
TGTGCCAGTAGCCCCCGACTAGTCCACAATGAGCAGTTCTTC
CASSPRLVHNEQFF
>TRBJ2-1|TRBD1|-|TRBV9
TGTGCCAGCAGCGCGACAGGGACCCGGCCCCCTTACAATGAGCAGTTCTTC
CASSATGTRPPYNEQFF
>TRBJ1-4|-|-|TRBV6-6
TGTGCCAGTCTAGGGAGGACAACTAATGAAAAACTGTTTTTT
CASLGRTTNEKLFF
>TRBJ2-7|TRBD1|-|TRBV9
TGTGCCAGCAGCCGCGGACAGGGTCCCTACGAGCAGTACTTC
CASSRGQGPYEQYF
>TRBJ1-2|TRBD1|-|TRBV4-3
TGCGCCAGCAGCCAAGCCCCAAAGGGGGCAGGGCTGTTCTATGGCTACACCTTC
CASSQAPKGAGLFYGYTF
>TRBJ2-2|-|-|TRBV14
TGTGCCAGCAGCCCCCGACAGATCACCGGGGAGCTGTTTTTT
CASSPRQITGELFF
>TRBJ2-2|-|few|TRBV27
TGTGCCAGCACTTTAAGACTCCCGAACACCGGGGAGCTGTTTTTT
CASTLRLPNTGELFF
>TRBJ2-1|-|-|TRBV29-1
TGCAGCGTTGAACCCCTGGGAGTGGGGAATGAGCAGTTCTTC
CSVEPLGVGNEQFF
>TRBJ1-1|-|-|TRBV5-1
TGCGCCAGCAGCAACCCGTCGGGGAGGCGGGGGGGAGCTTTCTTT
CASSNPSGRRGGAFF
>TRBJ1-2|-|-|TRBV29-1
TGCAGCGTTGAGGACAGCAACTATGGCTACACCTTC
CSVEDSNYGYTF
>TRBJ2-2|-|-|TRBV6-1
TGTGCCAGCGCTAGGACAGCGAACACCGGGGAGCTGTTTTTT
CASARTANTGELFF
>TRBJ2-1|TRBD2|-|TRBV15
TGTGCCACCAGCAGAGAGGCGGGAGGATCGAGTGAGCAGTTCTTC
CATSREAGGSSEQFF
>TRBJ2-6|-|-|TRBV19
TGTGCCAGTAGGGGCGGGGCCCCCTTCTCTGGGGCCAACGTCCTGACTTTC
CASRGGAPFSGANVLTF
>TRBJ2-1|TRBD2|-|TRBV6-4
TGTGCCAGCAGTACGGTTGAACTAGCGGCACTTTACAATGAGCAGTTCTTC
CASSTVELAALYNEQFF